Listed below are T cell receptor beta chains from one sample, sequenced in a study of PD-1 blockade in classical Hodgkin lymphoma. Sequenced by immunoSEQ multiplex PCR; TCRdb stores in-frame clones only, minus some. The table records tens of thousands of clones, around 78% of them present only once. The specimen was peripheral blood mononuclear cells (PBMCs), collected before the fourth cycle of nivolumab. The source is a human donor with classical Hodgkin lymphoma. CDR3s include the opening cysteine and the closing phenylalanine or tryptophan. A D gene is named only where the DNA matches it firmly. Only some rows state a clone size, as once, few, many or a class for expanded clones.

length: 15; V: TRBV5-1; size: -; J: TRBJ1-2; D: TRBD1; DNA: TGCGCCAGCAAGGATGGACAGGGATTAACCTATGGCTACACCTTC; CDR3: CASKDGQGLTYGYTF
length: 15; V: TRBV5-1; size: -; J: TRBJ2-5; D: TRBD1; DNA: TGCGCCAGCAGCCCAGGACAGGGGGGTGAAGAGACCCAGTACTTC; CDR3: CASSPGQGGEETQYF
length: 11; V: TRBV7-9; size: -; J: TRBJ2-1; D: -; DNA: TGTGCCAGCAGCGGCGACAATGAGCAGTTCTTC; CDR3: CASSGDNEQFF
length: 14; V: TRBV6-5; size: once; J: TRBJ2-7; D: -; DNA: TGTGCCAGCAGCCACCGGGACACCGCCTACGAGCAGTACTTC; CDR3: CASSHRDTAYEQYF
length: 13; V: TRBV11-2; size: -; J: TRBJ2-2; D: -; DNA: TGTGCCAGCAGCTCTAATCCGGTCGGGGAGCTGTTTTTT; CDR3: CASSSNPVGELFF
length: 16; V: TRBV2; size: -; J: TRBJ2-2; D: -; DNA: TGTGCCAGCGATCCCCTTGGGCGGGGGAACACCGGGGAGCTGTTTTTT; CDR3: CASDPLGRGNTGELFF
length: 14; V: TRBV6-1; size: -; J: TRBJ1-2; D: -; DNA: TGTGCCAGCACTTCGGCAGGAAATCGCTATGGCTACACCTTC; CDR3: CASTSAGNRYGYTF
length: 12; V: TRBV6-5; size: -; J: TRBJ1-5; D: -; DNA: TGTGCCAGCAGGGGGGTAGGTCAGCCCCAGCATTTT; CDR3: CASRGVGQPQHF
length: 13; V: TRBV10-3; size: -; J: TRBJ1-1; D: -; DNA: TGTGCCAGCTTGGACCTCATGAACACTGAAGCTTTCTTT; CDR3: CASLDLMNTEAFF
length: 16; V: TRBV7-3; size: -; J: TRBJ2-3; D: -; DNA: TGTGCCAGCAGCATTATGGGACGAGCTAGCACAGATACGCAGTATTTT; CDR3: CASSIMGRASTDTQYF
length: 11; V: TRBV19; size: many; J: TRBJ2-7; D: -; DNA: TGTGCCACTTTGGCGCCCCCCGAGCAGTACTTC; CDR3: CATLAPPEQYF
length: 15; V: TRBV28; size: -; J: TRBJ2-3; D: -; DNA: TGTGCCAGCAGTTCGGGCGGGGTAAGCACAGATACGCAGTATTTT; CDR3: CASSSGGVSTDTQYF
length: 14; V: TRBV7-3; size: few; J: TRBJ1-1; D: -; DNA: TGTGCCAGCAGCCCTGGGACTGCGAACACTGAAGCTTTCTTT; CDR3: CASSPGTANTEAFF
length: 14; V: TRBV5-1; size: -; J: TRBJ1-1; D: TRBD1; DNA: TGCGCCAGCAGCCCCGGACAGGGAGGAACTGAAGCTTTCTTT; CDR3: CASSPGQGGTEAFF
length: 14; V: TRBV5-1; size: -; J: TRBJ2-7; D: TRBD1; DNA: TGCGCCAGCAAAGGGGACAGCCATTTCTACGAGCAGTACTTC; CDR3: CASKGDSHFYEQYF
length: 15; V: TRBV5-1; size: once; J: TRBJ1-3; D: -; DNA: TGCGCCAGCAGCTTGCAGGGGTGGGCTGGAAACACCATATATTTT; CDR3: CASSLQGWAGNTIYF
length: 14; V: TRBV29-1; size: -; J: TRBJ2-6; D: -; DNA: TGCAGCGCACACCCGGGGTCTGGGGCCAACGTCCTGACTTTC; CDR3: CSAHPGSGANVLTF
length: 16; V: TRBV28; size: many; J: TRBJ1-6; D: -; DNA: TGTGCCAGCACCCCCCTTCCGGGACAATATAATTCACCCCTCCACTTT; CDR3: CASTPLPGQYNSPLHF
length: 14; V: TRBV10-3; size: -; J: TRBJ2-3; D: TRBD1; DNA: TGTGCCATATCCTTTGGGACAGGGACAGATACGCAGTATTTT; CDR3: CAISFGTGTDTQYF
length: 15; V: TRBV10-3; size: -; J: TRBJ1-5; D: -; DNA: TGTGCCATCAGGGGGGGGACGGGGCAAAATCAGCCCCAGCATTTT; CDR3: CAIRGGTGQNQPQHF
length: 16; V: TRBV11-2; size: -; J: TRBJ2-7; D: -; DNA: TGTGCCAGCAGCTTAATGGTGGGATCTACCTCCTACGAGCAGTACTTC; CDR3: CASSLMVGSTSYEQYF
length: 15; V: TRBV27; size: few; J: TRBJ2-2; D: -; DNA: TGTGCCAGCAGTTTAACCGGGTTGAACACCGGGGAGCTGTTTTTT; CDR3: CASSLTGLNTGELFF
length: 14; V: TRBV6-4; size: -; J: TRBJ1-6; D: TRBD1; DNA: TGTGCCAGCAGGGGACAGGGTGGCAGCTCACCCCTCCACTTT; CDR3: CASRGQGGSSPLHF
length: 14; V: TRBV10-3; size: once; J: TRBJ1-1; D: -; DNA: TGTGCCATCACCCCGACAGCTGTGAACACTGAAGCTTTCTTT; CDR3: CAITPTAVNTEAFF
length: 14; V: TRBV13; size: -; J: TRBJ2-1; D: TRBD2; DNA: TGTGCCAACTGGCGGGGGGGCCTATCGGAAGAGCAGTTCTTC; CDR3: CANWRGGLSEEQFF
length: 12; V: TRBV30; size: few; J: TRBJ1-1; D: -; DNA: TGTGCCTGTTCAGGGGTCCGGACTGAAGCTTTCTTT; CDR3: CACSGVRTEAFF
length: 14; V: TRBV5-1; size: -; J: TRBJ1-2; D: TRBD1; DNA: TGCGCCAGCAGCCCAGACAGGGTTAACTATGGCTACACCTTC; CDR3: CASSPDRVNYGYTF
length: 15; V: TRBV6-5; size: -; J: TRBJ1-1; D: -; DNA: TGTGCCAGCAGCCCCGGGACATCCTTTGGCTCTGAAGCTTTCTTT; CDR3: CASSPGTSFGSEAFF
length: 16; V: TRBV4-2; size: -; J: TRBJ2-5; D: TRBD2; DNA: TGTGCCAGCAGCCAAGACGGCGGGGGGTCCCAAGAGACCCAGTACTTC; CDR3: CASSQDGGGSQETQYF
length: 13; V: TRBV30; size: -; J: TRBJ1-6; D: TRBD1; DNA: TGTGCCTGGGAGGACAGGGTTGGTTCACCCCTCCACTTT; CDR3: CAWEDRVGSPLHF
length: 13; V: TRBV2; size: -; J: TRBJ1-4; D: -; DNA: TGTGCCAGCACAGGGCAGACTAATGAAAAACTGTTTTTT; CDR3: CASTGQTNEKLFF
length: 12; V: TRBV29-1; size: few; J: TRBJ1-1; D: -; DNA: TGCAGCGTTGATGAGCATCGCACTGAAGCTTTCTTT; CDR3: CSVDEHRTEAFF
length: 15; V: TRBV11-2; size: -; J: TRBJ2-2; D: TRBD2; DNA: TGTGCCAGCAGCTTAGTGGCGGGGGTTACCGGGGAGCTGTTTTTT; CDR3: CASSLVAGVTGELFF
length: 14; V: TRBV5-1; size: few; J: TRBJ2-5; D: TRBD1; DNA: TGCGCCAGCAGCTTGGACAGGGGTGGGGAGACCCAGTACTTC; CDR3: CASSLDRGGETQYF
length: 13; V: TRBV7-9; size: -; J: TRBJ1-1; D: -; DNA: TGTGCCAGCAGCCCCAGTAGGGCCACTGAAGCTTTCTTT; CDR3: CASSPSRATEAFF
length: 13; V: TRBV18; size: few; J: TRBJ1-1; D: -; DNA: TGTGCCAGCTCCCACGACACAAACACTGAAGCTTTCTTT; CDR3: CASSHDTNTEAFF
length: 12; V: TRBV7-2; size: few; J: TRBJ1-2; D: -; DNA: TGTGCCAGCAGCTTAGAGGGGTATGGCTACACCTTC; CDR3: CASSLEGYGYTF